These 4 T cell receptor beta chains came from one sample sequenced in a study of PD-1 blockade in classical Hodgkin lymphoma. TCRdb keeps only in-frame clones here, not all; method: immunoSEQ multiplex PCR. Of roughly 19,000 clones in the sample, roughly 80% are singletons; the top ten hold 24%. Every one of the patients relapsed after autologous stem cell transplantation (brentuximab vedotin exposure was variable). The material was peripheral blood mononuclear cells (PBMCs), obtained at baseline. The receptors come from a human donor with classical Hodgkin lymphoma.

The chain is built from TRBV6-5 and TRBJ2-3, with 11 bases matching TRBD2. Germline V gene lookup returns CDR1 MNHEY and CDR2 SVGAGI. This CDR3 region has 15 residues. Trimming removed 6 bases from V and 4 bases from J; junction bases left unmatched: 6. The CDR3 loop reads CASSLAGGTPDTQYF. The CDR3 DNA follows: TGTGCCAGCAGCTTAGCGGGGGGGACCCCAGATACGCAGTATTTT.

The gene calls are TRBV5-1 and TRBJ2-3; the match to TRBD2 covers 9 bases. This CDR3 is built from 17 residues. V gave up 0 bases and J gave up 2 bases; unmatched junction bases: 7. Germline lookup yields CDR1 SGHRS and CDR2 YFSETQ. CDR3 in DNA: TGCGCCAGCAGCTTGGATGGGCTAGCGGGGATCACAGATACGCAGTATTTT. Its protein is CASSLDGLAGITDTQYF. Complete variable domain (other parts from reference TRBV5-1 and TRBJ2-3): KAGVTQTPRYLIKTRGQQVTLSCSPISGHRSVSWYQQTPGQGLQFLFEYFSETQRNKGNFPGRFSGRQFSNSRSEMNVSTLELGDSALYLCASSLDGLAGITDTQYFGPGTRLTVL.

There are a few counts of this clone. The chain recombines TRBV20-1 with TRBJ2-7, with D possibly being TRBD1 or TRBD2 (6 bases each). Deletions cut 6 bases from V and 4 bases from J, with 10 bases between. CDR1 and CDR2 from the germline V gene are DFQATT and SNEGSKA (reference sequence). The CDR3 extends over 11 amino acids. Here the CDR3 reads CSARGGYEQYF. The CDR3, as DNA: TGCAGTGCACGAGGGGGGTACGAGCAGTACTTC.

The V gene is TRBV14, the J gene TRBJ1-1; D is undetermined. Germline CDR1 and CDR2: SGHDN and FVKESK. The CDR3 has 16 residues. V was cut by 0 bases and J by 0 bases, with 11 bases left in between. The CDR3 loop reads CASSQEEETMNTEAFF. The CDR3 DNA sequence: TGTGCCAGCAGCCAAGAAGAAGAGACCATGAACACTGAAGCTTTCTTT.